This TCR beta chain was recovered during a study of T cell changes during pregnancy in multiple sclerosis. This CDR3 has 14 residues. Germline values: CDR1 MDHEN, CDR2 SYDVKM. V shed 6 bases and J shed 2 bases, with 14 bases lying between them. Sequencing used immunoSEQ multiplex PCR; TCRdb keeps in-frame clones, though not all of them. The data contain about 97,000 clones, about nine tenths of them seen just once; the ten biggest clones take up roughly 0.79%. Sequences were derived from peripheral blood, sampled in the second trimester of pregnancy. The origin of this receptor is a female donor in good health, enrolled as a control in a pregnancy study. The chain recombines TRBV28 with TRBJ2-7; weak D call: TRBD1 (6 bases). The chain's CDR3 is CASRTGHRAYEQYF. CDR3 in DNA: TGTGCCAGCAGGACAGGTCATCGGGCCTACGAGCAGTACTTC.